Reported below is one T cell receptor beta chain. Germline V gene sequence: CDR1 SNHLY, CDR2 FYNNEI. V was shortened by 6 bases and J by 9 bases, with 12 bases between the two germline ends. This CDR3 has 12 residues. TCRdb processed the RT-PCR reads anew with MiXCR; each CDR3 protein has one entry. This sample carries almost 700,000 distinct CDR3 sequences, around 14% of them seen once, and the ten largest clones take roughly 3.9%. The chain couples TRBV2 to TRBJ2-1, with D perhaps matching TRBD2 (5 bases). The sequencing input was memory CD4+ T cells from blood. This TCR was recovered from a female donor in good health, serving as a healthy control. DNA for the CDR3: TGTGCCAGCAGGGACGAGGGAATTGAGCAGTTCTTC. Protein: CASRDEGIEQFF. The full variable domain, completed using reference TRBV2 and TRBJ2-1, is EPEVTQTPSHQVTQMGQEVILRCVPISNHLYFYWYRQILGQKVEFLVSFYNNEISEKSEIFDDQFSVERPDGSNFTLKIRSTKLEDSAMYFCASRDEGIEQFFGPGTRLTVL.